This T cell receptor beta chain appears in the sequencing data of a study of cytomegalovirus exposure and HLA in healthy donors. Study-level findings and limits: A cluster of highly shared sequence variants was likely a sequencing artifact.

It was with 60 Vbeta and 13 Jbeta primers that the PCR ran. Data came from immunoSEQ multiplex PCR; TCRdb stores just in-frame clones and leaves some out. In the table there are about 140,000 clones, around nine tenths of which are singletons. This clone came up a few times. What it binds is not known. An end of the junction does not agree with germline; a read error may underlie this. This CDR3 spans 16 amino acids. Germline-derived CDR1 and CDR2 are LGHNA and YSLEER. This receptor was obtained from a woman aged 30 to 39 in good health and CMV-seronegative. Sequenced input: PBMCs. V usage is TRBV4-3 and J usage is TRBJ1-5; perhaps TRBD1 as D (6 bases). DNA of the CDR3: TGCGCCAGCAGCCAAGGCTGGGGCAGGGGCAACCAGCCCCAGCATTTT. This translates into CASSQGWGRGNQPQHF.